The source of this T cell receptor beta chain is a study of blood T cell repertoires in COVID-19 (TCRdb year 2020). Background for the entire study: The collaborator samples originated in the United States, Italy and Spain and spanned the acute and convalescent phases of COVID-19. Where HLA class I and class II types were available, the types were taken from metadata supplied by the sample provider, not from assay-based typing. The repertoires were released in a freely available public database meant as a resource for research on the immune response to SARS-CoV-2. The sample metadata nearly always contained a de-identified subject ID, COVID-19 status, age in years and sex. The material from the prospective study consisted of cDNA or gDNA derived from T cells, B-cell-depleted T cells, or PBMCs. Subjects who had been exposed to COVID-19, were actively infected with it, or had recovered from it provided the deeply sampled blood TCRbeta repertoires that made up the dataset. The samples were drawn from the first 160 participants of the ongoing ImmuneRACE study and from some 1,300 subjects provided by 6 global collaborators.

At one collaborating source in Seattle, patients were enrolled during active infection and were followed longitudinally through the course of disease. Collaborating institutions collected whole blood in K2EDTA tubes following their own protocols. For TCRbeta analysis, collaborators shipped samples in one of three forms: frozen whole blood, isolated PBMCs, or DNA extracted from either of those sample types. In regard to this clone: What antigen it recognizes has not been identified. Qualities for individual bases were not recorded, and no much larger clone is one base off.

On the study overall, not on this receptor specifically: Clinical and demographic metadata were provided uncurated, with the amount varying by source and participant.

The immunoSEQ Assay, a bias-controlled multiplex PCR, was used to amplify TCRbeta CDR3 regions from genomic DNA. The original pipeline was this. Within the assay, amplification of reference gene primers was used to estimate how many nucleated cells each sample contained. To quantify the absolute abundance of each unique TCRbeta CDR3 rearrangement, sequence reads were collapsed and filtered. For each sample, productive Simpson clonality was calculated by taking the square root of Simpson's diversity index across productive rearrangements. The source is immuneACCESS, and TCRdb retained only in-frame sequences with V and J called. Part of the clones is not carried over; for the studies checked, unresolved V genes explain less than half of this, and the remainder is unexplained. The V and J calls and clone size were taken over from that table, and D and trimming were inferred from the DNA. The sample table lists about 130,000 clones, over 75% of them with a count of one. Jointly, the top ten make up roughly a sixth of the sample.

The clonotype comes from a man younger than 45 with COVID-19, enrolled during active disease. Sequenced sample: peripheral blood.

The CDR3 region reads CASSLGAQGADNEQFF. The DNA sequence follows: TGTGCCAGCAGCTTAGGGGCGCAGGGGGCGGACAATGAGCAGTTCTTC. This receptor chain uses TRBV5-6 and TRBJ2-1, and 8 bases in between align with TRBD1. The cysteine opens and the phenylalanine closes a CDR3 of 16 amino acids. Here the CDR3 DNA is all that survives: 48 bases in frame from base 1. Based on the germline V gene, the CDR1 and CDR2 sequences are SGHDT and YYEEEE. V and J are trimmed by 2 bases and 5 bases, and the gene matches miss 9 bases of the junction.